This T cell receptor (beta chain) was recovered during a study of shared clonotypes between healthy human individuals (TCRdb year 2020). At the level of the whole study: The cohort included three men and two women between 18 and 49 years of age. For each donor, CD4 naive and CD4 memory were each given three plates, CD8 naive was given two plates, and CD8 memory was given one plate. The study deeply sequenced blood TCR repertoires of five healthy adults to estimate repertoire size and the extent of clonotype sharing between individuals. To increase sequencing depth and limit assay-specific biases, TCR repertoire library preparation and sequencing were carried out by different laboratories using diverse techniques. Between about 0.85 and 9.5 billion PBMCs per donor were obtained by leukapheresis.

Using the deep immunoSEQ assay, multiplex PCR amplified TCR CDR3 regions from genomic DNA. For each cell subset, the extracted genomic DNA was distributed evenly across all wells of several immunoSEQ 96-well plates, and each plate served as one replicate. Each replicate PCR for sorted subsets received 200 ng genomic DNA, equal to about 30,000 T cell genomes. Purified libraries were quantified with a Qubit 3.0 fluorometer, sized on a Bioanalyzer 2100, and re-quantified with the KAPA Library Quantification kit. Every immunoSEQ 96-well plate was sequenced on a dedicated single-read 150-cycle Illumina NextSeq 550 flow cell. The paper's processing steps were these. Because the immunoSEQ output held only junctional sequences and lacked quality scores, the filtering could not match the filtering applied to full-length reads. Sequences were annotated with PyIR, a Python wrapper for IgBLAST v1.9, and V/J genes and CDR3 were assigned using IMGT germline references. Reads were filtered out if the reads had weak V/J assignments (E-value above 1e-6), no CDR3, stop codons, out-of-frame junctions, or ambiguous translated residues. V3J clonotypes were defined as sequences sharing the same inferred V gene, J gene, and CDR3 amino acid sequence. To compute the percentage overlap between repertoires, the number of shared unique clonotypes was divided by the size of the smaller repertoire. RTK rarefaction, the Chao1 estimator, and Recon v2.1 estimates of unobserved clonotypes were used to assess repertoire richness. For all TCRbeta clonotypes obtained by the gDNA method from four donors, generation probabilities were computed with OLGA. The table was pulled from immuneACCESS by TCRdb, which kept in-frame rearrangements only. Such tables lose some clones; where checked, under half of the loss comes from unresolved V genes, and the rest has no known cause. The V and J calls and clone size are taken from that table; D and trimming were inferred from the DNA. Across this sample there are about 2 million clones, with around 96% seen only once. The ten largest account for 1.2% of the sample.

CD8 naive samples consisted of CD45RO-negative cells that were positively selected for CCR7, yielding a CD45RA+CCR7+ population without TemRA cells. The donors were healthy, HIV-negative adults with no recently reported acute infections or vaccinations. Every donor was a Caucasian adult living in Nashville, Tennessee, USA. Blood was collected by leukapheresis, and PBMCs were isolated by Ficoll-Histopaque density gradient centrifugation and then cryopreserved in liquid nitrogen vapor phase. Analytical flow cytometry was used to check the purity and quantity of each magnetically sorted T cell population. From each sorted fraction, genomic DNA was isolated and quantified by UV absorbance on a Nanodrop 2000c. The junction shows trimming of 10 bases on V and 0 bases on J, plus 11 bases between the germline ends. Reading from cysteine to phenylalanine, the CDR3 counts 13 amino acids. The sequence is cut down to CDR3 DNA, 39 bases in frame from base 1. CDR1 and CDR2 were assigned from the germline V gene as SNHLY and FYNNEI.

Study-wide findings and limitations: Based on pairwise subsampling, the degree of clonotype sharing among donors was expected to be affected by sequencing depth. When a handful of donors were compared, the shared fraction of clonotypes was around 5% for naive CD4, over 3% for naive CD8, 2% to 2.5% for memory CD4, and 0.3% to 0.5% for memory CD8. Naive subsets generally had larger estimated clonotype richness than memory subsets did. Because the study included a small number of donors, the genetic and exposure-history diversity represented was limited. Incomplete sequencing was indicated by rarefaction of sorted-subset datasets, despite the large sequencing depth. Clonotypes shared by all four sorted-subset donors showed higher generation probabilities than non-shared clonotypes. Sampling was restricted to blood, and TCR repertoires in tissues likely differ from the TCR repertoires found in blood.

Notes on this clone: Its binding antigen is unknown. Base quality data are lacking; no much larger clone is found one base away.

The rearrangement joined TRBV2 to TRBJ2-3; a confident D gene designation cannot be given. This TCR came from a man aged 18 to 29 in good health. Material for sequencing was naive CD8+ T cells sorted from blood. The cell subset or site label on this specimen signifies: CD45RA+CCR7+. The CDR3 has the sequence CATPRSSTDTQYF. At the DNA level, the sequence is TGTGCCACCCCCAGATCTAGCACAGATACGCAGTATTTT.